This TCR beta chain came from a study of blood T cells in healthy people across ages. This CDR3 has 17 residues. Per germline, CDR1 MNHNY and CDR2 SVGAGI (reference sequence). Trimming pared 1 base from V and 3 bases from J, leaving 15 bases between. General study points: Donor CMV status, an unknown factor, possibly confounded changes in expanded clonotypes. As age increased, TCR beta diversity per million T cells fell in a roughly linear fashion.

Combining a sample-barcoded 5' primer with a J-beta primer mix, a second PCR ran for roughly 7 to 12 cycles. A single record per CDR3 protein comes from TCRdb applying MiXCR to the 5' RACE reads. The table lists 1.5 million to 2 million distinct CDR3 sequences, around 48% of them singletons. In regard to this clonotype: Antigen specificity is unknown.

The origin of this receptor is a middle-aged woman in good health. The chain employs TRBV6-6 and TRBJ1-4, with a possible D match to TRBD1 (6 bases). Sequencing was performed on blood. CDR3 amino acids: CASSYFTTGSANEKLFF. The CDR3 coding sequence is TGTGCCAGCAGTTACTTCACCACAGGGTCAGCTAATGAAAAACTGTTTTTT.